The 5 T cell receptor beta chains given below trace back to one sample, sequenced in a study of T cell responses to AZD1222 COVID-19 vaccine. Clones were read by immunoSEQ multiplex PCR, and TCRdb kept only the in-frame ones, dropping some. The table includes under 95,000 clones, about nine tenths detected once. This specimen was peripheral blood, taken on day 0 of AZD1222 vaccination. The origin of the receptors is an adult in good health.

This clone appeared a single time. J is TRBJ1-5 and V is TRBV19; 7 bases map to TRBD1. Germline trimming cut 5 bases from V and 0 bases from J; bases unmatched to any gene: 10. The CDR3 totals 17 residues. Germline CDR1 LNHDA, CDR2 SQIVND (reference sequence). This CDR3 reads CASSVTGANPSNQPQHF. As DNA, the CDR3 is TGTGCCAGTAGTGTAACAGGGGCTAACCCTAGCAATCAGCCCCAGCATTTT.

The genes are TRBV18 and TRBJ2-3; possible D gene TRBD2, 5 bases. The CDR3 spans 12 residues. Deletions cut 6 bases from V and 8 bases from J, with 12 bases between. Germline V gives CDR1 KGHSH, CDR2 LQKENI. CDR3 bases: TGTGCCAGCTCCATCGACGCGGGTACGCAGTATTTT. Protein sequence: CASSIDAGTQYF.

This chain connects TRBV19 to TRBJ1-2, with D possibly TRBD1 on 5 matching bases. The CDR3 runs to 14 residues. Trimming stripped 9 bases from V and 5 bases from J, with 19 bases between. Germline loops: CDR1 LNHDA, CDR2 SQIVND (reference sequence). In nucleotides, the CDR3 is TGTGCCAGCTCGAGAAGGGGAGGGCGGTATGGCTACACCTTC. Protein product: CASSRRGGRYGYTF.

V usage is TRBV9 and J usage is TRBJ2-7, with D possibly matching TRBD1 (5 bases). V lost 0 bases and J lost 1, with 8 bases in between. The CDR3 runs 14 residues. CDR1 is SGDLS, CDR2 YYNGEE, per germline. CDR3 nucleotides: TGTGCCAGCAGCGTAGCCTCAGGGTCCTACGAGCAGTACTTC. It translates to CASSVASGSYEQYF. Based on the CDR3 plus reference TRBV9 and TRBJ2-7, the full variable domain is DSGVTQTPKHLITATGQRVTLRCSPRSGDLSVYWYQQSLDQGLQFLIQYYNGEERAKGNILERFSAQQFPDLHSELNLSSLELGDSALYFCASSVASGSYEQYFGPGTRLTVT.

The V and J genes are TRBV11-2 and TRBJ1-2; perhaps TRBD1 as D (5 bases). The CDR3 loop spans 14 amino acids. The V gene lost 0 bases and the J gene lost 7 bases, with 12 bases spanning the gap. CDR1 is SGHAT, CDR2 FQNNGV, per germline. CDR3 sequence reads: CASSLDPRGAGYTF. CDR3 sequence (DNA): TGTGCCAGCAGCTTAGATCCCCGCGGGGCTGGCTACACCTTC.